Listed here are 26 T cell receptor beta chains from one sample, sequenced in a study of T cell responses to AZD1222 COVID-19 vaccine. The method was immunoSEQ multiplex PCR; TCRdb's version includes in-frame clones alone and lacks a portion of them. In the table there are fewer than 200,000 clones, roughly 92% of which are singletons. Sample: peripheral blood, taken on day 0 of AZD1222 vaccination. The receptors stem from an adult in good health.

The chain joins TRBV6-6 to TRBJ1-6; D ambiguous. V lost 7 bases, J lost 7 bases, and 14 bases lay in between. CDR3 length: 14 residues. Germline V gene sequence: CDR1 MNHNY, CDR2 SVGAGI (reference sequence). CDR3 region: CASKGLGANSPLHF. CDR3 DNA sequence: TGTGCCAGCAAGGGCCTGGGAGCAAATTCACCCCTCCACTTT.

The V gene is TRBV5-1, the J gene TRBJ2-1, with D possibly TRBD1 on 5 matching bases. The V gene lost 0 bases and the J gene lost 0 bases, with 10 bases spanning the gap. CDR1 and CDR2 from the germline V gene are SGHRS and YFSETQ. This CDR3 is 16 amino acids long. The CDR3 DNA follows: TGCGCCAGCAGCTTGGATTATAGGGGCTCCTACAATGAGCAGTTCTTC. As protein: CASSLDYRGSYNEQFF.

As concerns this clone: This same CDR3 is encoded by further DNA sequences in the sample. This chain links TRBV12-3 or TRBV12-4 with TRBJ1-2; D might be TRBD1 (6 bases). The ends were cut back, 6 bases at V and 2 bases at J, with 10 bases in the middle. This CDR3 spans 13 amino acids. The chain's CDR3 is CASSLGQNYGYTF. For the CDR3, the DNA is TGTGCCAGCAGCCTGGGACAAAACTATGGCTACACCTTC.

CDR3 loop: CASSTRTGSGYGYTF. Written as DNA, the CDR3 is TGTGCCAGCAGCACCCGGACAGGTTCAGGCTATGGCTACACCTTC. The V and J genes are TRBV7-8 and TRBJ1-2; 7 nucleotides match TRBD1. Looked up from germline, CDR1 is SGHVS and CDR2 is FQNEAQ. V shed 5 bases and J 4 bases; nucleotides not matched to a gene: 10. The CDR3 sequence is 15 residues long.

This clone was detected only a few times. V usage is TRBV18 and J usage is TRBJ1-5; D is unclear. CDR3 length: 16 residues. Trimming took off 1 base at V and 0 bases at J, with 10 bases between the two ends. Germline V gene sequence: CDR1 KGHSH, CDR2 LQKENI. The CDR3 region has the DNA TGTGCCAGCTCACCACAACTGGACGCTAGCAATCAGCCCCAGCATTTT. Translated, it gives CASSPQLDASNQPQHF.

The CDR3 DNA reads TGCGCCAGCAGCTACGACGGGGAACGATACAATGAGCAGTTCTTC. Its protein is CASSYDGERYNEQFF. The chain joins TRBV5-1 to TRBJ2-1, with D maybe TRBD2 (5 bases). Germline loops: CDR1 SGHRS, CDR2 YFSETQ. The CDR3 length is 15 residues. Trimming took 3 bases from V and 4 from J, leaving 14 bases between them.

The V gene is TRBV6-1, the J gene TRBJ2-5; unclear D gene. This CDR3 comprises 13 residues. The germline V gene encodes CDR1 MNHNS and CDR2 SASEGT. The germline V and J ends were trimmed by 1 base and 8 bases, with 11 bases remaining between them. In DNA, the CDR3 is TGTGCCAGCAGTGAAGGGTGGGCCCCAACCCAGTACTTC. Translated, it gives CASSEGWAPTQYF.

This rearrangement joins TRBV11-1 to TRBJ1-1, with TRBD1 matching over 7 bases. The CDR3 has 14 amino acids. With 5 bases clipped from V and 4 bases from J, the junction kept 7 bases outside the gene matches. CDR1 SGHAT and CDR2 FQDESV come from the germline V gene (reference sequence). CDR3 bases: TGTGCCAGCAGCACAAAGACAGGGCGCACTGAAGCTTTCTTT. Translating gives CASSTKTGRTEAFF.

The chain couples TRBV7-8 to TRBJ1-4, with a tentative D call TRBD1 (6 bases). The V end was cut by 3 bases, the J end by 5 bases, with 7 bases between. From germline, CDR1 is SGHVS and CDR2 FQNEAQ. This CDR3 has 13 residues. CDR3 protein: CASSLQGNEKLFF. The CDR3 DNA follows: TGTGCCAGCAGCTTGCAGGGGAATGAAAAACTGTTTTTT.

The V gene is TRBV18, the J gene TRBJ1-1, with D possibly being TRBD1 (5 bases). The germline V and J ends were trimmed by 8 bases and 3 bases, with 16 bases remaining between them. CDR3 size: 14 residues. Per the germline V gene, CDR1 is KGHSH and CDR2 is LQKENI. In nucleotides, the CDR3 is TGTGCCAGCACCCCTCAGGGCGTGGACACTGAAGCTTTCTTT. It yields the protein CASTPQGVDTEAFF.

CDR3 in DNA: TGTGCCTGGAGTGTAGTCGTGAACACTGAAGCTTTCTTT. Translated: CAWSVVVNTEAFF. V and J are TRBV30 and TRBJ1-1, with D unresolved. The CDR3 has 13 residues. Deletions cut 0 bases from V and 0 bases from J, with 5 bases between. Germline V gene data show CDR1 as GTSNPN and CDR2 as SVGIG (reference sequence).

J is TRBJ2-1 and V is TRBV4-1; 11 bases match TRBD2. V lost 3 bases, J lost 4 bases, and 2 bases stayed unmatched. The CDR3 covers 15 residues. The germline V gene has CDR1 MGHRA and CDR2 YSYEKL. CDR3: CASSQTSGDYNEQFF. The CDR3, as DNA: TGCGCCAGCAGCCAGACTAGCGGGGATTACAATGAGCAGTTCTTC.

The rearrangement joins TRBV7-7 to TRBJ2-3; D is possibly TRBD1 or TRBD2 (6 bases each). Germline V gene data show CDR1 as SSHAT and CDR2 as FNYEAQ (reference sequence). The CDR3 totals 15 residues. V shed 5 bases and J shed 6 bases, with 18 bases lying between them. CDR3 amino acids: CASSPQPGGGDTQYF. The CDR3 region has the DNA TGTGCCAGCAGCCCCCAACCAGGAGGGGGGGATACGCAGTATTTT.

The chain recombines TRBV28 with TRBJ1-1, with 7 bases aligning to TRBD1. Per germline, CDR1 MDHEN and CDR2 SYDVKM. The CDR3 has 15 amino acids. With V trimmed by 2 bases and J by 5 bases, 8 bases remained unmatched. CDR3 DNA sequence: TGTGCCAGCAGTTTAGGGGGAGGGGGCAGGACTGAAGCTTTCTTT. This gives the protein CASSLGGGGRTEAFF.

The chain joins TRBV14 to TRBJ1-2; D perhaps matches TRBD1 (5 bases). The germline gives CDR1 SGHDN, CDR2 FVKESK. Trimming took off 3 bases at V and 4 bases at J, with 9 bases between the two ends. The CDR3 covers 13 residues. CDR3 in amino acids: CASSHRGSYGYTF. The DNA of the CDR3 is TGTGCCAGCAGCCACCGGGGCTCCTATGGCTACACCTTC. Using reference TRBV14 and TRBJ1-2 for the parts outside the CDR3, the full variable domain is EAGVTQFPSHSVIEKGQTVTLRCDPISGHDNLYWYRRVMGKEIKFLLHFVKESKQDESGMPNNRFLAERTGGTYSTLKVQPAELEDSGVYFCASSHRGSYGYTFGSGTRLTVV.

This rearrangement joins TRBV4-2 to TRBJ2-5; D possibly corresponds to TRBD2 (6 bases). V gave up 4 bases and J gave up 1 base, with 7 bases separating them. The CDR3 loop spans 13 amino acids. Germline values: CDR1 LGHNA, CDR2 YNFKEQ. The CDR3 reads CASSREVQETQYF. The CDR3 region has the DNA TGTGCCAGCAGCCGGGAGGTCCAAGAGACCCAGTACTTC.

The chain recombines TRBV6-2 or TRBV6-3 with TRBJ2-7, with 7 bases that match TRBD1. Germline V gene lookup returns CDR1 MNHEY and CDR2 SVGEGT. Losses at the gene ends were 6 bases for V and 5 bases for J; bases not matched to a gene: 13. The CDR3 is 15 residues long. The CDR3 DNA follows: TGTGCCAGCAGCTCCCATTCACAGGGGCACAACGAGCAGTACTTC. Translated, it gives CASSSHSQGHNEQYF.

The chain joins TRBV9 to TRBJ1-1; D is unclear. Germline V gene lookup returns CDR1 SGDLS and CDR2 YYNGEE. CDR3 length: 14 amino acids. V was cut by 0 bases and J by 5 bases, with 11 bases left in between. CDR3 in amino acids: CASSVASGQTEAFF. CDR3 sequence (DNA): TGTGCCAGCAGCGTAGCTTCAGGTCAAACTGAAGCTTTCTTT.

This clone appeared once. The rearrangement uses TRBV4-1 and TRBJ1-2, with TRBD1 matching 10 bases. Germline values: CDR1 MGHRA, CDR2 YSYEKL. There are 15 residues in the CDR3. V shed 5 bases and J 5 bases; nucleotides not matched to a gene: 8. This CDR3 is CASSSIDRGRYGYTF. The CDR3, as DNA: TGCGCCAGCAGCTCAATAGACAGGGGGCGTTATGGCTACACCTTC.

This clone was observed once. The V gene is TRBV28, the J gene TRBJ1-4; no clear D. The CDR3 runs to 15 residues. Trimming left V 8 bases short and J 4 bases short, with 17 bases between. From germline, CDR1 is MDHEN and CDR2 SYDVKM. The CDR3, as DNA: TGTGCCAGCCGGGGAGCGGGTAATGGTAATGAAAAACTGTTTTTT. Amino acid sequence: CASRGAGNGNEKLFF.

This clone was recorded only once. The V call is TRBV4-1, the J call TRBJ1-1; D unresolved. CDR3 length: 13 residues. V was trimmed by 6 bases and J by 5 bases, leaving 13 bases between them. CDR1 is MGHRA and CDR2 is YSYEKL in the germline V gene. The CDR3 protein is CASSHEPWTEAFF. The CDR3 coding sequence is TGCGCCAGCAGTCACGAACCGTGGACTGAAGCTTTCTTT.

The chain employs TRBV7-9 and TRBJ1-1; weak D call: TRBD1 (5 bases). CDR1 and CDR2 (germline): SEHNR, FQNEAQ (reference sequence). The CDR3 extends over 15 amino acids. The V and J ends lost 5 bases and 0 bases respectively, with 13 bases between them. The CDR3 is CASSPRRGLNTEAFF. The CDR3 nucleotides are TGTGCCAGCAGCCCGAGGCGGGGACTGAACACTGAAGCTTTCTTT.

On this clone: This sample also contains other DNA sequences that code for the same CDR3. The genes are TRBV10-3 and TRBJ1-5; D call uncertain. Germline V gives CDR1 ENHRY, CDR2 SYGVKD. Trimming left V 0 bases short and J 2 bases short, with 5 bases between. The CDR3 has 14 amino acids. The CDR3 DNA is TGTGCCATCAGTGAGTCCGGGGGCAATCAGCCCCAGCATTTT. Translating it yields CAISESGGNQPQHF.

J is TRBJ1-6 and V is TRBV4-2, with 9 positions matching TRBD1. CDR3 length: 14 amino acids. V shed 2 bases and J 9 bases; nucleotides not matched to a gene: 2. CDR1 LGHNA and CDR2 YNFKEQ come from the germline V gene. This chain's CDR3 is CASSQRDRASPLHF. The CDR3 nucleotides read TGTGCCAGCAGCCAAAGGGACAGGGCTTCACCCCTCCACTTT.

The chain joins TRBV7-9 to TRBJ2-7, with D possibly TRBD1 on 6 matching bases. This CDR3 has 16 amino acids. Germline assignment: CDR1 SEHNR and CDR2 FQNEAQ (reference sequence). V dropped 1 base and J dropped 2 bases, with 15 bases sitting between them. This CDR3 is CASSLESIGGPYEQYF. As DNA, the CDR3 is TGTGCCAGCAGCTTAGAGTCCATAGGGGGACCCTACGAGCAGTACTTC.

The chain couples TRBV6-5 to TRBJ1-6; D unresolved. CDR3 length: 16 residues. Trimming stripped 0 bases from V and 6 bases from J, with 12 bases between. The germline V gene has CDR1 MNHEY and CDR2 SVGAGI. CDR3 bases: TGTGCCAGCAGTTACTCGAGGAACAGATTTAATTCACCCCTCCACTTT. As protein: CASSYSRNRFNSPLHF.